This is a list of T cell receptor beta chains from one sample in a study of cytomegalovirus exposure and HLA in healthy donors. TCRdb's table, derived via immunoSEQ multiplex PCR, lists solely in-frame clones and lacks some. The sample has 110,000 or so clones; over 75% are singletons. Input material: PBMCs. These receptors were collected from a young woman in good health and CMV-seronegative. The CDR3 runs from the conserved cysteine through the conserved F or W. The D gene is left open where the match is weak. Only some rows state a clone size, as once, few, many or a class for expanded clones.

V gene: TRBV11-1
D gene: .
J gene: TRBJ2-7
clone size: .
CDR3 protein: CASSLATGSYEQYF
CDR3 DNA: TGTGCCAGCAGCTTAGCTACAGGGTCCTACGAGCAGTACTTC

V gene: TRBV5-6
D gene: TRBD1
J gene: TRBJ1-2
clone size: .
CDR3 protein: CASSLGTGGIGYTF
CDR3 DNA: TGTGCCAGCAGCTTGGGGACAGGGGGCATTGGCTACACCTTC

V gene: TRBV6-1
D gene: .
J gene: TRBJ2-7
clone size: .
CDR3 protein: CASTRAGRPYEQYF
CDR3 DNA: TGTGCCAGCACCCGGGCGGGTCGGCCCTACGAGCAGTACTTC

V gene: TRBV4-3
D gene: TRBD2
J gene: TRBJ2-5
clone size: .
CDR3 protein: CASSRRTSGGETQYF
CDR3 DNA: TGCGCCAGCAGCCGTCGGACTAGCGGGGGAGAGACCCAGTACTTC

V gene: TRBV2
D gene: .
J gene: TRBJ2-1
clone size: .
CDR3 protein: CASSRYFSGGYNEQFF
CDR3 DNA: TGTGCCAGCAGCCGATATTTTAGCGGCGGCTACAATGAGCAGTTCTTC

V gene: TRBV6-1
D gene: .
J gene: TRBJ1-4
clone size: .
CDR3 protein: CASNLNEKLFF
CDR3 DNA: TGTGCCAGCAATCTAAATGAAAAACTGTTTTTT

V gene: TRBV5-1
D gene: TRBD1
J gene: TRBJ1-1
clone size: .
CDR3 protein: CASSFQGGQNTEAFF
CDR3 DNA: TGCGCCAGCAGCTTCCAGGGGGGCCAAAACACTGAAGCTTTCTTT

V gene: TRBV7-9
D gene: TRBD1
J gene: TRBJ2-7
clone size: .
CDR3 protein: CASSQDRAHEQYF
CDR3 DNA: TGTGCCAGCAGCCAGGACAGGGCTCACGAGCAGTACTTC

V gene: TRBV6-5
D gene: TRBD1
J gene: TRBJ1-5
clone size: once
CDR3 protein: CASSKHRGQPQHF
CDR3 DNA: TGTGCCAGCAGTAAACACAGGGGCCAGCCCCAGCATTTT

V gene: TRBV27
D gene: .
J gene: TRBJ2-7
clone size: .
CDR3 protein: CASSRSGFPAAEQYF
CDR3 DNA: TGTGCCAGCAGTCGATCCGGCTTCCCTGCGGCCGAGCAGTACTTC

V gene: TRBV11-2
D gene: .
J gene: TRBJ2-1
clone size: .
CDR3 protein: CASSRILGGGEQFF
CDR3 DNA: TGTGCCAGCAGCCGAATCCTAGGAGGCGGTGAGCAGTTCTTC

V gene: TRBV9
D gene: .
J gene: TRBJ2-2
clone size: .
CDR3 protein: CASSVAPQGGGNTGELFF
CDR3 DNA: TGTGCCAGCAGCGTAGCCCCTCAAGGAGGGGGCAACACCGGGGAGCTGTTTTTT

V gene: TRBV4-1
D gene: .
J gene: TRBJ1-1
clone size: once
CDR3 protein: CASTLSQGLVTEAFF
CDR3 DNA: TGCGCCAGCACCCTAAGCCAGGGATTGGTCACTGAAGCTTTCTTT

V gene: TRBV19
D gene: .
J gene: TRBJ2-7
clone size: .
CDR3 protein: CASSIMQSYEQYF
CDR3 DNA: TGTGCCAGTAGTATTATGCAGTCCTACGAGCAGTACTTC

V gene: TRBV9
D gene: .
J gene: TRBJ1-2
clone size: .
CDR3 protein: CASSVAAPGYGYTF
CDR3 DNA: TGTGCCAGCAGCGTAGCGGCTCCGGGGTATGGCTACACCTTC

V gene: TRBV4-2
D gene: .
J gene: TRBJ2-1
clone size: few
CDR3 protein: CASSQTPTTRNEQFF
CDR3 DNA: TGTGCCAGCAGCCAAACTCCTACCACGCGCAATGAGCAGTTCTTC

V gene: TRBV7-9
D gene: .
J gene: TRBJ1-1
clone size: .
CDR3 protein: CASSFGDTEAFF
CDR3 DNA: TGTGCCAGCAGCTTTGGAGACACTGAAGCTTTCTTT

V gene: TRBV7-9
D gene: .
J gene: TRBJ1-5
clone size: .
CDR3 protein: CASSLDRDQPQHF
CDR3 DNA: TGTGCCAGCAGCCTGGACAGAGATCAGCCCCAGCATTTT

V gene: TRBV5-4
D gene: .
J gene: TRBJ1-2
clone size: .
CDR3 protein: CASSHRVSDYGYTF
CDR3 DNA: TGTGCCAGCAGCCATAGAGTTAGCGACTATGGCTACACCTTC

V gene: TRBV4-2
D gene: .
J gene: TRBJ2-2
clone size: .
CDR3 protein: CASSPGLPGTGELFF
CDR3 DNA: TGTGCCAGCAGCCCGGGACTCCCGGGAACCGGGGAGCTGTTTTTT

V gene: TRBV7-9
D gene: .
J gene: TRBJ2-7
clone size: .
CDR3 protein: CASSPPGYKRYF
CDR3 DNA: TGTGCCAGCAGCCCACCCGGGTACAAACGGTACTTC

V gene: TRBV28
D gene: TRBD2
J gene: TRBJ2-7
clone size: .
CDR3 protein: CASSLLSGTYEQYF
CDR3 DNA: TGTGCCAGCAGTTTATTGAGCGGGACCTACGAGCAGTACTTC

V gene: TRBV4-2
D gene: .
J gene: TRBJ1-6
clone size: .
CDR3 protein: CASSQGRSEVSPLHF
CDR3 DNA: TGTGCCAGCAGCCAAGGGCGGTCGGAGGTTTCACCCCTCCACTTT

V gene: TRBV19
D gene: TRBD1
J gene: TRBJ2-6
clone size: .
CDR3 protein: CASLRWTGTGANVLTF
CDR3 DNA: TGTGCCAGTCTGCGCTGGACAGGGACCGGGGCCAACGTCCTGACTTTC

V gene: TRBV30
D gene: TRBD1
J gene: TRBJ1-2
clone size: once
CDR3 protein: CAWSGQGLYGYTF
CDR3 DNA: TGTGCCTGGAGCGGACAGGGGCTTTATGGCTACACCTTC

V gene: TRBV5-4
D gene: .
J gene: TRBJ1-1
clone size: .
CDR3 protein: CASRSSGDSAFF
CDR3 DNA: TGTGCCAGCAGATCCTCAGGGGATTCAGCTTTCTTT

V gene: TRBV25-1
D gene: .
J gene: TRBJ1-1
clone size: .
CDR3 protein: CASSEKGLNSPNTEAFF
CDR3 DNA: TGTGCCAGCAGTGAAAAAGGTTTGAACAGCCCGAACACTGAAGCTTTCTTT

V gene: TRBV5-1
D gene: .
J gene: TRBJ1-4
clone size: .
CDR3 protein: CASSLLGLELFF
CDR3 DNA: TGCGCCAGCAGCTTGTTGGGCTTAGAGCTGTTTTTT

V gene: TRBV18
D gene: .
J gene: TRBJ2-7
clone size: .
CDR3 protein: CASSPLQESSYEQYF
CDR3 DNA: TGTGCCAGCTCACCTTTACAGGAATCCTCCTACGAGCAGTACTTC

V gene: TRBV6-5
D gene: TRBD1
J gene: TRBJ2-1
clone size: few
CDR3 protein: CASSYALGGPDNEQFF
CDR3 DNA: TGTGCCAGCAGTTACGCATTAGGGGGCCCGGACAATGAGCAGTTCTTC

V gene: TRBV7-9
D gene: TRBD2
J gene: TRBJ2-1
clone size: .
CDR3 protein: CASSLLAGVAEQFF
CDR3 DNA: TGTGCCAGCAGCCTACTAGCGGGAGTGGCTGAGCAGTTCTTC

V gene: TRBV6-5
D gene: .
J gene: TRBJ2-2
clone size: .
CDR3 protein: CASKGEAETGELFF
CDR3 DNA: TGTGCCAGCAAAGGAGAAGCGGAGACCGGGGAGCTGTTTTTT

V gene: TRBV27
D gene: .
J gene: TRBJ1-4
clone size: .
CDR3 protein: CASSGEGF
CDR3 DNA: TGTGCCAGCAGTGGGGAGGGCTTT

V gene: TRBV2
D gene: TRBD2
J gene: TRBJ2-1
clone size: .
CDR3 protein: CASRPYGGGALYNEQFF
CDR3 DNA: TGTGCCAGCAGGCCTTACGGCGGGGGGGCCCTCTACAATGAGCAGTTCTTC

V gene: TRBV6-5
D gene: TRBD1
J gene: TRBJ1-5
clone size: .
CDR3 protein: CASGIQGAGNQPQHF
CDR3 DNA: TGTGCCAGCGGGATACAGGGGGCGGGCAATCAGCCCCAGCATTTT

V gene: TRBV6-6
D gene: TRBD1
J gene: TRBJ2-7
clone size: .
CDR3 protein: CASSRSTGWFEQYF
CDR3 DNA: TGTGCCAGCAGTCGATCGACAGGGTGGTTCGAGCAGTACTTC

V gene: TRBV18
D gene: .
J gene: TRBJ1-1
clone size: .
CDR3 protein: CASSPLPGLGDTEAFF
CDR3 DNA: TGTGCCAGCTCACCACTTCCGGGTCTCGGAGACACTGAAGCTTTCTTT

V gene: TRBV5-4
D gene: .
J gene: TRBJ2-7
clone size: .
CDR3 protein: CASSLGHSYEQYF
CDR3 DNA: TGTGCCAGCAGCTTGGGGCACTCCTACGAGCAGTACTTC

V gene: TRBV7-2
D gene: .
J gene: TRBJ2-2
clone size: .
CDR3 protein: CASSLQGGVNTGELFF
CDR3 DNA: TGTGCCAGCAGCTTACAGGGCGGAGTCAACACCGGGGAGCTGTTTTTT

V gene: TRBV4-2
D gene: .
J gene: TRBJ1-2
clone size: .
CDR3 protein: CASSQVRPGGYGYTF
CDR3 DNA: TGTGCCAGCAGCCAAGTACGACCTGGAGGGTATGGCTACACCTTC

V gene: TRBV18
D gene: TRBD2
J gene: TRBJ2-1
clone size: .
CDR3 protein: CASSRISGTSYNEQFF
CDR3 DNA: TGTGCCAGCTCACGGATTAGCGGGACCTCCTACAATGAGCAGTTCTTC

V gene: TRBV15
D gene: TRBD1
J gene: TRBJ2-2
clone size: .
CDR3 protein: CATSTRTGLVTGELFF
CDR3 DNA: TGTGCCACCAGCACCCGGACAGGGTTGGTCACCGGGGAGCTGTTTTTT

V gene: TRBV5-1
D gene: .
J gene: TRBJ2-2
clone size: .
CDR3 protein: CASTPKNTGELFF
CDR3 DNA: TGCGCCAGCACCCCAAAGAACACCGGGGAGCTGTTTTTT